What follows are 18 T cell receptor beta chains derived from one specimen sequenced in a study of T-cell reconstitution after alpha-beta-depleted transplantation in children (dated by TCRdb to the mid-2010s). Library preparation was by PCR. TCRdb records Illumina HiSeq 2500 as the sequencer. TCR libraries were prepared with molecular barcoding, using unique molecular identifiers to normalize TCRbeta repertoire quantification. Through fastp at Q25 and MiXCR, TCRdb rebuilt clones from the public reads, retaining in-frame beta chains. When rows share a CDR3 protein, they turn into one entry using the most common DNA and genes. The sample table contains nearly 550,000 distinct CDR3 sequences; only one count was recorded for approximately 20% of them. 3.3% of the sample rests with the top ten. The sequences come from PBMCs from the stem cell graft donor, collected from the stem cell graft. These receptors all come from a human donor who donated a stem cell graft to a child with acute lymphoblastic leukemia.

This clonotype occurred a few times. The rearrangement links TRBV5-1 to TRBJ1-2; tentatively, D is TRBD1 (5 bases). The CDR3 runs to 13 residues. Deletions cut 4 bases from V and 7 bases from J, with 14 bases between. Looked up from germline, CDR1 is SGHRS and CDR2 is YFSETQ. CDR3 DNA sequence: TGCGCCAGCAGCCGAGGGGTGGGATTTGGCTACACCTTC. This gives the protein CASSRGVGFGYTF.

V gene TRBV20-1 combines with J gene TRBJ1-2; a weak D match, TRBD1 (6 bases). With 6 bases removed from V and 5 bases from J, the gap between germline ends came to 16 bases. The V gene's germline CDR1 is DFQATT and CDR2 SNEGSKA (reference sequence). The CDR3 has 13 residues. CDR3 DNA: TGCAGTGCCATGGGGGCGGGACCGTATGGCTACACCTTC. Translating gives CSAMGAGPYGYTF.

This clonotype was recorded a few times. This chain uses TRBV5-1 with TRBJ2-5; D unresolved. Per the germline V gene, CDR1 is SGHRS and CDR2 is YFSETQ. Trimming pared 2 bases from V and 4 bases from J, leaving 6 bases between. This CDR3 spans 12 amino acids. The CDR3 DNA reads as TGCGCCAGCAGCTTATCCCGAGAGACCCAGTACTTC. This codes for CASSLSRETQYF.

A few counts support this clonotype. The chain recombines TRBV15 with TRBJ2-4; 10 nucleotides line up with TRBD1. V was pared by 0 bases and J by 8 bases, with 4 bases of the junction left unmatched. Germline CDR1 LNHNV, CDR2 YYDKDF (reference sequence). This CDR3 spans 15 amino acids. The CDR3 DNA sequence: TGTGCCACCAGCAGAGAGACAGGGGGCGAGGACATTCAGTACTTC. The encoded protein is CATSRETGGEDIQYF.

CDR3 in amino acids: CASSIFGRGSNYSNQPQHF. DNA for the CDR3: TGTGCCAGTAGTATCTTTGGGAGAGGATCGAATTATAGCAATCAGCCCCAGCATTTT. The V call is TRBV19, the J call TRBJ1-5; D uncertain. The CDR3 extends over 19 amino acids. V dropped 3 bases and J dropped 0 bases, with 21 bases sitting between them. Germline V gene data show CDR1 as LNHDA and CDR2 as SQIVND (reference sequence).

This clonotype was seen only a few times. V usage is TRBV5-1 and J usage is TRBJ1-2; unclear D gene. Germline V CDR1 and CDR2: SGHRS, YFSETQ. V was cut by 4 bases and J by 3 bases, with 13 bases left in between. The CDR3 contains 14 residues. For the CDR3, the DNA is TGCGCCAGCAGCCTAGAGGACGGATACTATGGCTACACCTTC. It is translated as CASSLEDGYYGYTF.

V and J are TRBV11-2 and TRBJ2-3; 13 positions agree with TRBD2. V dropped 5 bases and J dropped 3; count of bases not matched to a gene: 2. The V gene's germline CDR1 is SGHAT and CDR2 FQNNGV. This CDR3 is 15 amino acids long. The CDR3 loop is CASSGLAGVTDTQYF. CDR3 coding DNA: TGTGCCAGCAGCGGACTAGCGGGAGTAACAGATACGCAGTATTTT.

The table lists this clonotype with a few counts. This sequence joins TRBV20-1 and TRBJ1-2; 8 positions agree with TRBD1. CDR1 is DFQATT and CDR2 is SNEGSKA in the germline V gene (reference sequence). V lost 3 bases and J lost 8; bases outside the gene matches: 11. The CDR3 extends over 14 amino acids. The CDR3 region is CSASGLDRVRGYTF. The CDR3 bases are TGCAGTGCTAGCGGGCTGGACAGGGTTCGCGGCTACACCTTC.

The gene calls are TRBV18 and TRBJ2-3; TRBD1 agrees at 7 bases. Trimming cost V 0 bases and J 3 bases; bases outside gene matches: 6. The CDR3 loop spans 16 amino acids. Looked up from germline, CDR1 is KGHSH and CDR2 is LQKENI. For the CDR3, the DNA is TGTGCCAGCTCACCACCGACAGGGATGTTAACAGATACGCAGTATTTT. Protein product: CASSPPTGMLTDTQYF.

This clonotype was detected a few times. The J gene is TRBJ1-1, the V gene TRBV5-1; TRBD1 is a possible D gene (6 bases). With 0 bases removed from V and 5 bases from J, the gap between germline ends came to 14 bases. The germline CDR1 and CDR2 sequences are SGHRS and YFSETQ. There are 15 residues in the CDR3. The DNA of the CDR3 is TGCGCCAGCAGCTTGGCGGCAGGGGCTAGAACTGAAGCTTTCTTT. Translating gives CASSLAAGARTEAFF.

The chain carries TRBV20-1 and TRBJ2-3; weak D call: TRBD1 (5 bases). In germline, CDR1 is DFQATT, CDR2 SNEGSKA (reference sequence). CDR3 length: 15 residues. V was cut by 0 bases and J by 6 bases, with 16 bases left in between. This CDR3 is CSARDSRQGGDTQYF. CDR3 nucleotides: TGCAGTGCTAGAGATTCCCGGCAGGGTGGGGATACGCAGTATTTT.

This clonotype has a handful of counts. The chain uses TRBV2 and TRBJ1-5; 10 bases align to TRBD1. The CDR3 extends over 15 amino acids. CDR1 and CDR2 from the germline V gene are SNHLY and FYNNEI. V dropped 2 bases and J dropped 4; count of bases not matched to a gene: 2. CDR3 sequence (DNA): TGTGCCAGCAGTGAATGGACAGGGGGTAATCAGCCCCAGCATTTT. It encodes CASSEWTGGNQPQHF. Drawing the rest from reference TRBV2 and TRBJ1-5, the complete variable domain is EPEVTQTPSHQVTQMGQEVILRCVPISNHLYFYWYRQILGQKVEFLVSFYNNEISEKSEIFDDQFSVERPDGSNFTLKIRSTKLEDSAMYFCASSEWTGGNQPQHFGDGTRLSIL.

This clonotype was detected a few times. Here the CDR3 reads CASSVRDGGYNEQFF. The CDR3 DNA reads TGCGCCAGCAGCGTCCGGGACGGAGGGTACAATGAGCAGTTCTTC. The rearrangement links TRBV5-1 to TRBJ2-1, with a possible D match to TRBD2 (6 bases). CDR3 length: 15 residues. V was shortened by 4 bases and J by 4 bases, with 15 bases between the two germline ends. CDR1 and CDR2 from the germline V gene are SGHRS and YFSETQ.

In DNA form, the CDR3 reads TGTGCCAGCAGCTTGGTCGGTGGCTATGGCTACACCTTC. This gives the protein CASSLVGGYGYTF. V usage is TRBV7-9 and J usage is TRBJ1-2; D not certain. There are 13 residues in the CDR3. V dropped 3 bases and J dropped 4 bases, with 9 bases sitting between them. Looked up from germline, CDR1 is SEHNR and CDR2 is FQNEAQ (reference sequence).

This chain joins TRBV5-6 and TRBJ2-5, with 8 bases lining up with TRBD2. The CDR3 loop spans 15 amino acids. With V trimmed by 4 bases and J by 2 bases, 7 bases remained unmatched. Germline V gives CDR1 SGHDT, CDR2 YYEEEE. In DNA form, the CDR3 reads TGTGCCAGCAGCCTTGCGGGGGGTCCTCAAGAGACCCAGTACTTC. It yields the protein CASSLAGGPQETQYF.

The chain employs TRBV29-1 and TRBJ2-3; D is unresolved. V was clipped by 4 bases and J by 3 bases, with 14 bases between them. The CDR3 has 14 amino acids. Per the germline V gene, CDR1 is SQVTM and CDR2 is ANQGSEA. This chain's CDR3 is CSVVTHYLTDTQYF. CDR3 bases: TGCAGCGTTGTTACCCATTACCTAACAGATACGCAGTATTTT.

This clonotype was found a few times. This rearrangement joins TRBV6-1 to TRBJ2-7; TRBD1 or TRBD2 may be the D gene (5 bases each). The V gene's germline CDR1 is MNHNS and CDR2 SASEGT. V was clipped by 6 bases and J by 2 bases, with 14 bases between them. The CDR3 has 14 residues. CDR3 in amino acids: CASRGTTPTYEQYF. The CDR3 DNA reads TGTGCCAGCAGAGGGACGACACCTACCTACGAGCAGTACTTC.

The V gene is TRBV29-1, the J gene TRBJ2-2; TRBD2 might be the D (6 bases). V lost 4 bases and J 0 bases, leaving 12 bases between the germline ends. Per the germline V gene, CDR1 is SQVTM and CDR2 is ANQGSEA. The CDR3 spans 15 residues. The CDR3 spells CSVVPGTSNTGELFF. In DNA, the CDR3 is TGCAGCGTTGTTCCCGGGACTTCGAACACCGGGGAGCTGTTTTTT.